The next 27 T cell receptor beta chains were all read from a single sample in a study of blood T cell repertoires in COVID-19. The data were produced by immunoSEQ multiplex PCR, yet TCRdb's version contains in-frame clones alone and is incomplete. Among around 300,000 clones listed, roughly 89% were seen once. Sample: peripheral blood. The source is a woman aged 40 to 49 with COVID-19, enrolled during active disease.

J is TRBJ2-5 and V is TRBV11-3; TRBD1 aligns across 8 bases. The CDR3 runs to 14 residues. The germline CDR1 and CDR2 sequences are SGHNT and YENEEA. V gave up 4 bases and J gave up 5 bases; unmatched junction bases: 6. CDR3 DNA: TGTGCCAGCAGCTCAGGGGGCATGGGGGAGACCCAGTACTTC. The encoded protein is CASSSGGMGETQYF.

This chain's CDR3 is CSVEDRSRGTDTQYF. CDR3 DNA sequence: TGCAGCGTTGAAGATCGATCACGGGGCACAGATACGCAGTATTTT. The genes are TRBV29-1 and TRBJ2-3; the D is unclear. The length of the CDR3 is 15 residues. From germline, CDR1 is SQVTM and CDR2 ANQGSEA. V lost 0 bases to trimming and J lost 1 base, with 11 bases between them.

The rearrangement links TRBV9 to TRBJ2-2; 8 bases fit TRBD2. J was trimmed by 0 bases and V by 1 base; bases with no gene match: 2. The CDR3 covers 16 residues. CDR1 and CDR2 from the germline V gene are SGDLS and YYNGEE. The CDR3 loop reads CASSVNSGTNTGELFF. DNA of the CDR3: TGTGCCAGCAGCGTAAATAGCGGGACGAACACCGGGGAGCTGTTTTTT.

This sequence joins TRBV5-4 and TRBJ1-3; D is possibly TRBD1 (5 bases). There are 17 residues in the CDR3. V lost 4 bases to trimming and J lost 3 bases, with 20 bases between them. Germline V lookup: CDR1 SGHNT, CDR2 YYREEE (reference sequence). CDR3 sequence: CASSPRRDRGGGNTIYF. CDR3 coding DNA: TGTGCCAGCAGCCCCAGGAGGGACCGGGGGGGTGGAAACACCATATATTTT.

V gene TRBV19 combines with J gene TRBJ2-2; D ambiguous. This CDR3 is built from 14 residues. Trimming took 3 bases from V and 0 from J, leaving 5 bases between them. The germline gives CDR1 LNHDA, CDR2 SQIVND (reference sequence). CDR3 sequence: CASSMAANTGELFF. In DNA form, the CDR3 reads TGTGCCAGTAGTATGGCGGCGAACACCGGGGAGCTGTTTTTT.

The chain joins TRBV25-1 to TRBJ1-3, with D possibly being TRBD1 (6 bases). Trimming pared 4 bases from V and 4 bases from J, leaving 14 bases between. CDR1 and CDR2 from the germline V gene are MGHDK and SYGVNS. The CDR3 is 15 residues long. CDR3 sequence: CASSAYRAAGNTIYF. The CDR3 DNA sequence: TGTGCCAGCAGTGCCTACAGGGCTGCAGGAAACACCATATATTTT.

The CDR3 spells CASSRTGSGNTIYF. CDR3 DNA sequence: TGTGCCAGTAGTAGGACAGGGTCTGGAAACACCATATATTTT. This chain joins TRBV19 and TRBJ1-3; 8 bases line up with TRBD1. J was trimmed by 1 base and V by 4 bases; bases with no gene match: 0. CDR1 LNHDA and CDR2 SQIVND come from the germline V gene (reference sequence). The CDR3 is made up of 14 amino acids.

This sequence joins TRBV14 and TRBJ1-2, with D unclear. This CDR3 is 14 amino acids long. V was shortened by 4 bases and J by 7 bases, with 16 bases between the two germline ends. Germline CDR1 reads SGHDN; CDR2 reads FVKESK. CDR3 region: CASSRTELPGGYTF. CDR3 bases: TGTGCCAGCAGCCGTACGGAGCTCCCGGGTGGCTACACCTTC.

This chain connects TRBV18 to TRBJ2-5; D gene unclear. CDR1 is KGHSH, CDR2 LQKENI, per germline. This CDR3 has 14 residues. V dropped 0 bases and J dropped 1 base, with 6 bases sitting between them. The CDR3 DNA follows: TGTGCCAGCTCACCACCTACACCCCAAGAGACCCAGTACTTC. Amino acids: CASSPPTPQETQYF.

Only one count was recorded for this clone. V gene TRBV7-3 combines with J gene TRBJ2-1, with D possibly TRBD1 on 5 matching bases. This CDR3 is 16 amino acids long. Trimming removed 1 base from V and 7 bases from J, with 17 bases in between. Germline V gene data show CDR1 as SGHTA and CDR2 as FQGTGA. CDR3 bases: TGTGCCAGCAGCTTAAGACCCTGGCAGGGCGGTAATGAGCAGTTCTTC. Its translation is CASSLRPWQGGNEQFF.

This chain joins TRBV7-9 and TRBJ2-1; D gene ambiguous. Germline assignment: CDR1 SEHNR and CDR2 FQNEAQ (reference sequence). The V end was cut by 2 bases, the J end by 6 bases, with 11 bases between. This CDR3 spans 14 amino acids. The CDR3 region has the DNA TGTGCCAGCAGCTTAAAAGAGGTTGGCAATGAGCAGTTCTTC. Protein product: CASSLKEVGNEQFF.

CDR3 coding DNA: TGTGCCAGCAGTTTGTTAGGGGAAACTGAAGCTTTCTTT. Its translation is CASSLLGETEAFF. The chain couples TRBV12-3 or TRBV12-4 to TRBJ1-1, with D perhaps matching TRBD1 (5 bases). The CDR3 spans 13 residues. V was pared by 3 bases and J by 5 bases, with 10 bases between.

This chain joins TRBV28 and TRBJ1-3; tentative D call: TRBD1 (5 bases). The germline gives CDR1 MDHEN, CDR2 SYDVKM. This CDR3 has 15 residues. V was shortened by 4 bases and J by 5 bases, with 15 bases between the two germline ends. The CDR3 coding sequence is TGTGCCAGCAGTTCCGAAGACAGTTCGAGAAACACCATATATTTT. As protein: CASSSEDSSRNTIYF.

The CDR3 bases are TGTGCCAGCAGCTTATCGGGTCGGGGACAGGCAGATACGCAGTATTTT. Translated, it gives CASSLSGRGQADTQYF. This chain connects TRBV7-2 to TRBJ2-3, with 8 positions matching TRBD1. In germline, CDR1 is SGHTA, CDR2 FQGNSA. This CDR3 comprises 16 residues. The junction had 8 bases not matched to a gene; V was cut back by 2 bases and J by 4 bases.

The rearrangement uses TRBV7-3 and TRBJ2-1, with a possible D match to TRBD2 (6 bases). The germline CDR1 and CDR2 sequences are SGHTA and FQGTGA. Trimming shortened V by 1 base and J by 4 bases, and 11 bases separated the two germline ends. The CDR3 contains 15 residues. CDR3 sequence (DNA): TGTGCCAGCAGCTTAATTGGTGGGGGGTACAATGAGCAGTTCTTC. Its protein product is CASSLIGGGYNEQFF.

The CDR3 loop is CASSRPGGGREKLFF. Here the CDR3 DNA reads TGTGCCAGCAGCCGCCCCGGGGGGGGAAGGGAAAAACTGTTTTTT. The V gene is TRBV28, the J gene TRBJ1-4, with D perhaps matching TRBD1 (5 bases). This CDR3 contains 15 residues. The V gene lost 6 bases and the J gene lost 8 bases, with 19 bases spanning the gap. Germline V gene lookup returns CDR1 MDHEN and CDR2 SYDVKM.

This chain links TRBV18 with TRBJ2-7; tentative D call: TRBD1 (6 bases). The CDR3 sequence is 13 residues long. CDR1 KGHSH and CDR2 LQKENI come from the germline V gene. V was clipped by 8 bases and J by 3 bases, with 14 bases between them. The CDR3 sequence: CASTKGQSYEQYF. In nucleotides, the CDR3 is TGTGCCAGCACGAAGGGACAAAGCTACGAGCAGTACTTC. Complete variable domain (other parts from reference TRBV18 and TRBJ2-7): NAGVMQNPRHLVRRRGQEARLRCSPMKGHSHVYWYRQLPEEGLKFMVYLQKENIIDESGMPKERFSAEFPKEGPSILRIQQVVRGDSAAYFCASTKGQSYEQYFGPGTRLTVT.

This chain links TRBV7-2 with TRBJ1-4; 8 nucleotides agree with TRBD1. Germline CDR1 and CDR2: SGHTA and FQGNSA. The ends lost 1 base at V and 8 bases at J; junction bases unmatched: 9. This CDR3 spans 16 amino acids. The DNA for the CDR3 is TGTGCCAGCAGCTTAGTTTCAAGGACAGGGTCCGAAAAACTGTTTTTT. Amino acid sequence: CASSLVSRTGSEKLFF.

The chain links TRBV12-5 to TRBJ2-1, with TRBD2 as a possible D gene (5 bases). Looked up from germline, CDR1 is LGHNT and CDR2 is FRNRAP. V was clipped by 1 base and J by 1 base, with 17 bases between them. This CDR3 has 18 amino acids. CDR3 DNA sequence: TGTGCTAGTGGTTTGGAACAAGGAGGTAGGGCTTCCTACAATGAGCAGTTCTTC. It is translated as CASGLEQGGRASYNEQFF.

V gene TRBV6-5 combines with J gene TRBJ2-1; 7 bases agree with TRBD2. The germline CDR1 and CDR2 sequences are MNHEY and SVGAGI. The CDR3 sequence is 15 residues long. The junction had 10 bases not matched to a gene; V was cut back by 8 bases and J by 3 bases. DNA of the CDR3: TGTGCCAGCCGTCACCGGGGGGTCAACTACAATGAGCAGTTCTTC. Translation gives CASRHRGVNYNEQFF.

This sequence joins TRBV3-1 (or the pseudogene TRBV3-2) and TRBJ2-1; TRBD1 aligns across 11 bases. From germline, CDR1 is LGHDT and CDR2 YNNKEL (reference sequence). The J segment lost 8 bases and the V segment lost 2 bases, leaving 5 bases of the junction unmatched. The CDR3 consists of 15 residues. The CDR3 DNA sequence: TGTGCCAGCAGCCAATTGGGACAGGGGGTCGATGAGCAGTTCTTC. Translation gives CASSQLGQGVDEQFF.

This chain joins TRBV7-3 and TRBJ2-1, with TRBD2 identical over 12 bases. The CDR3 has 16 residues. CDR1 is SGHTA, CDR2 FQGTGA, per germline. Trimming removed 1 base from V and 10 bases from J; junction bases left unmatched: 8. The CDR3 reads CASSLSRLAGEKEQFF. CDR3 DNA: TGTGCCAGCAGCTTAAGTCGACTAGCGGGAGAGAAGGAGCAGTTCTTC.

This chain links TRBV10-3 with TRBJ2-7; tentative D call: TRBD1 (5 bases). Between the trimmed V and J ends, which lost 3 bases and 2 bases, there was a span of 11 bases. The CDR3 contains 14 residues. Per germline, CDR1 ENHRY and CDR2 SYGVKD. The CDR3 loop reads CAISELDKAYEQYF. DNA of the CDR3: TGTGCCATCAGTGAATTGGACAAAGCCTACGAGCAGTACTTC.

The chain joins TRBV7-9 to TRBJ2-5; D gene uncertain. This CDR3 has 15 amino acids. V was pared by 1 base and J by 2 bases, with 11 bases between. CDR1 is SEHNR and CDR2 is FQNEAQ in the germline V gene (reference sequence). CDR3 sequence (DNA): TGTGCCAGCAGCTTAGGCGGCGGAGTACAAGAGACCCAGTACTTC. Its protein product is CASSLGGGVQETQYF.

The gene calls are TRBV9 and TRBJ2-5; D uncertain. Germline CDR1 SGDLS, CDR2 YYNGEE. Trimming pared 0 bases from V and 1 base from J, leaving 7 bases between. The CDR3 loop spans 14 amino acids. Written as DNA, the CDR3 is TGTGCCAGCAGCGTAGATTCCAGCCAAGAGACCCAGTACTTC. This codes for CASSVDSSQETQYF.

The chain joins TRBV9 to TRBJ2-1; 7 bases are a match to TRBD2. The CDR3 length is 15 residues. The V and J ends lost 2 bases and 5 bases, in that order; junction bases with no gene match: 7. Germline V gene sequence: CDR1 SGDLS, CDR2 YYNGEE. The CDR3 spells CASSVGDYLNNEQFF. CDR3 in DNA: TGTGCCAGCAGCGTGGGGGACTATCTGAACAATGAGCAGTTCTTC.

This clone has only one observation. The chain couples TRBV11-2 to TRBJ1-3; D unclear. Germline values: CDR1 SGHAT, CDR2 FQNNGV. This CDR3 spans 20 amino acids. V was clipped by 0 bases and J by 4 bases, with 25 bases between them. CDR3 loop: CASSLDGPWHRESYGNTIYF. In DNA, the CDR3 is TGTGCCAGCAGCTTAGATGGCCCCTGGCACCGGGAGAGTTACGGAAACACCATATATTTT. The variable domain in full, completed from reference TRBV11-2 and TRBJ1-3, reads EAGVAQSPRYKIIEKRQSVAFWCNPISGHATLYWYQQILGQGPKLLIQFQNNGVVDDSQLPKDRFSAERLKGVDSTLKIQPAKLEDSAVYLCASSLDGPWHRESYGNTIYFGEGSWLTVV.